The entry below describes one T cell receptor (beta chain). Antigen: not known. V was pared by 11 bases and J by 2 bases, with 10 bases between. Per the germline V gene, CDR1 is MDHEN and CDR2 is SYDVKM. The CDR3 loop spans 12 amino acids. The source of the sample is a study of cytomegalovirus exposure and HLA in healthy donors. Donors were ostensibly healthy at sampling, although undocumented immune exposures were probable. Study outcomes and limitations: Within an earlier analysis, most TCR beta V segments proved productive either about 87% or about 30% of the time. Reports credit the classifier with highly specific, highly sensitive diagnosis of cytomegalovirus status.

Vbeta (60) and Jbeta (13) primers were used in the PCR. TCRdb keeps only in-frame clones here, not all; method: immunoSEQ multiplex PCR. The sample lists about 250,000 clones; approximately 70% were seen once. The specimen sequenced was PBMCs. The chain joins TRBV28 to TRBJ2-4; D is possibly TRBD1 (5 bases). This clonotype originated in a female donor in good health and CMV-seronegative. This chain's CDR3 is CAVEDTKNIQYF. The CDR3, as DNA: TGTGCCGTCGAGGACACCAAAAACATTCAGTACTTC.